Listed here are 3 T cell receptor beta chains from one sample, sequenced in a study of T cell responses to AZD1222 COVID-19 vaccine. Measured with immunoSEQ multiplex PCR; TCRdb has only the in-frame clones, and not every one. The sample has 100,000 to 150,000 clones, about 90% seen once. The input for sequencing was peripheral blood, taken 28 days after the second AZD1222 dose. The receptor set was obtained from an adult who received the AZD1222 COVID-19 vaccine.

The chain joins TRBV19 to TRBJ2-2, with 7 positions matching TRBD2. The CDR3 extends over 15 amino acids. Germline V gives CDR1 LNHDA, CDR2 SQIVND (reference sequence). Trimming cost V 5 bases and J 5 bases; bases outside gene matches: 8. The CDR3 here is CASSPTGGMTGELFF. CDR3 DNA: TGTGCCAGTAGTCCAACGGGGGGAATGACCGGGGAGCTGTTTTTT. The full variable domain, with the rest looked up from reference TRBV19 and TRBJ2-2, is DGGITQSPKYLFRKEGQNVTLSCEQNLNHDAMYWYRQDPGQGLRLIYYSQIVNDFQKGDIAEGYSVSREKKESFPLTVTSAQKNPTAFYLCASSPTGGMTGELFFGEGSRLTVL.

This clone was seen a few times. This chain links TRBV25-1 with TRBJ1-2, with 8 bases lining up with TRBD1. Unmatched junction bases numbered 4, after V lost 0 bases and J lost 4 bases. Germline CDR1 MGHDK, CDR2 SYGVNS. The CDR3 extends over 15 amino acids. CDR3 coding DNA: TGTGCCAGCAGTGAATATGGACAGGGAAGCTATGGCTACACCTTC. Its protein product is CASSEYGQGSYGYTF.

The chain has TRBV12-3 or TRBV12-4 and TRBJ1-1; D is undetermined. CDR3 length: 13 residues. The V gene lost 5 bases and the J gene lost 6 bases, with 13 bases spanning the gap. The CDR3 here is CASSSFFGAEAFF. The CDR3 region has the DNA TGTGCCAGCAGTAGTTTCTTTGGGGCTGAAGCTTTCTTT.